These T cell receptor beta chains were read from a single sample in a study of T-cell reconstitution after alpha-beta-depleted transplantation in children. TCRdb independently ran MiXCR on the PCR reads; one entry per CDR3 protein. The sample holds more than 120,000 distinct CDR3 sequences; more than 8% are singletons and the top ten take around 18%. Here the sequenced sample was PBMCs, mostly from graft donor cells, taken 180 days after TCRalphabeta/CD19-depleted stem cell transplant. Every receptor here comes from a female patient aged 2-9 years who had a stem cell transplant for congenital amegakaryocytic thrombocytopenia, so the T cells may come from the graft donor. Each CDR3 is given with its conserved first and last residue. D genes are given only for firm matches. For some rows the clone size is stated as once, few or many, or as a class when expanded; others skip it.

clone_size	v_call	d_call	j_call	cdr3_length	cdr3_aa	cdr3_nt
few	TRBV5-1	TRBD1	TRBJ2-1	14	CASSLDRGHNEQFF	TGCGCCAGCAGCTTGGACAGGGGGCACAATGAGCAGTTCTTC
many	TRBV21-1	-	TRBJ1-5	13	CASSYGNNQPQHF	TGTGCCAGCAGCTATGGGAATAATCAGCCCCAGCATTTT
many	TRBV5-6	TRBD1	TRBJ2-1	14	CASSLTTRTGAQFF	TGTGCCAGCAGCTTAACAACCCGAACAGGGGCCCAGTTCTTC
many	TRBV7-2	-	TRBJ2-7	14	CASSLLVNSYEQYF	TGTGCCAGCAGCTTGTTGGTCAACTCCTACGAGCAGTACTTC
-	TRBV20-1	-	TRBJ2-1	13	CSALFPEGNEQFF	TGCAGTGCGCTGTTCCCCGAGGGCAATGAGCAGTTCTTC
few	TRBV6-1	-	TRBJ2-4	14	CASSNSLSGDIQYF	TGTGCCAGCAGTAATTCCCTGTCTGGGGACATTCAGTACTTC
many	TRBV20-1	-	TRBJ2-2	15	CSARVTGTKLGELFF	TGCAGTGCTAGAGTAACCGGGACCAAGCTCGGGGAGCTGTTTTTT
-	TRBV7-2	TRBD2	TRBJ2-7	14	CASSRTSGIREQYF	TGTGCCAGCAGCCGGACTAGCGGGATTCGGGAGCAGTACTTC
many	TRBV27	-	TRBJ2-1	14	CASSYSGLYNEQFF	TGTGCCAGCAGTTACAGCGGGTTATACAATGAGCAGTTCTTC
-	TRBV18	-	TRBJ2-5	14	CASSPPYGEETQYF	TGTGCCAGCTCACCACCTTACGGGGAAGAGACCCAGTACTTC
many	TRBV6-1	TRBD1	TRBJ1-5	18	CASSETDRGPRGNQPQHF	TGTGCCAGCAGTGAAACTGACAGGGGCCCTCGGGGCAATCAGCCCCAGCATTTT
-	TRBV29-1	TRBD1	TRBJ1-1	14	CSVQQQGAGTEAFF	TGCAGCGTCCAGCAACAGGGGGCGGGCACTGAAGCTTTCTTT
many	TRBV7-2	-	TRBJ2-2	17	CASSLAYWRPNTGELFF	TGTGCCAGCAGCTTAGCGTACTGGCGCCCGAACACCGGGGAGCTGTTTTTT
many	TRBV5-1	TRBD2	TRBJ2-3	15	CASSLSGGYTDTQYF	TGCGCCAGCAGCCTTAGCGGGGGGTACACAGATACGCAGTATTTT
few	TRBV5-1	TRBD2	TRBJ2-3	15	CASSWGLASSDTQYF	TGCGCCAGCAGCTGGGGACTAGCTAGTTCCGATACGCAGTATTTT
once	TRBV20-1	-	TRBJ1-5	12	CSASRGNQPKHF	TGCAGTGCTAGCAGGGGCAATCAGCCCAAGCATTTT
many	TRBV20-1	TRBD2	TRBJ2-7	13	CSALPGLAIEQYF	TGCAGTGCTTTACCGGGACTAGCGATCGAGCAGTACTTC
few	TRBV30	-	TRBJ1-2	14	CAWSSTPGVYGYTF	TGTGCCTGGAGTAGCACCCCGGGGGTTTATGGCTACACCTTC
few	TRBV24-1	TRBD1	TRBJ1-1	15	CATSDTRGPNTEAFF	TGTGCCACCAGTGATACCAGGGGGCCCAACACTGAAGCTTTCTTT
-	TRBV28	-	TRBJ2-2	15	CASSAPGVRTGELFF	TGTGCCAGCAGTGCCCCGGGGGTGAGGACCGGGGAGCTGTTTTTT
many	TRBV20-1	-	TRBJ2-3	17	CSARKGPNSYSTDTQYF	TGCAGTGCTAGAAAGGGACCTAATAGTTATAGCACAGATACGCAGTATTTT
many	TRBV10-2	-	TRBJ2-4	14	CASSVWGIENIQYF	TGCGCCAGCAGTGTCTGGGGCATCGAAAACATTCAGTACTTC
many	TRBV20-1	-	TRBJ1-3	16	CSARDWRGASGNTIYF	TGCAGTGCTAGAGATTGGCGGGGGGCCTCTGGAAACACCATATATTTT
-	TRBV24-1	TRBD2	TRBJ2-2	15	CATSDPRFGGRELFF	TGTGCCACCAGTGATCCCCGGTTCGGGGGGAGGGAGCTGTTTTTT
many	TRBV28	-	TRBJ1-2	15	CASSSNFSRNYGYTF	TGTGCCAGCAGCTCAAATTTCTCCCGGAACTATGGCTACACCTTC
few	TRBV14	TRBD2	TRBJ2-2	20	CASSQKRRLAGGRNTGELFF	TGTGCCAGCAGCCAAAAGAGGCGACTAGCGGGGGGGCGAAACACCGGGGAGCTGTTTTTT
many	TRBV20-1	-	TRBJ2-1	14	CSARATGRDNEQFF	TGCAGTGCTAGAGCGACAGGGAGGGACAATGAGCAGTTCTTC
many	TRBV12-3/TRBV12-4	-	TRBJ2-3	14	CASSPAVRTDTQYF	TGTGCCAGCAGCCCAGCGGTTCGCACAGATACGCAGTATTTT
many	TRBV29-1	-	TRBJ2-5	13	CSVRQLALETQYF	TGCAGCGTCCGCCAATTAGCCCTTGAGACCCAGTACTTC
many	TRBV25-1	-	TRBJ2-1	14	CASSESKGRNEQFF	TGTGCCAGCAGTGAATCCAAGGGCAGGAATGAGCAGTTCTTC
many	TRBV18	TRBD2	TRBJ2-7	15	CASSPGGALSYEQYF	TGTGCCAGCTCCCCGGGGGGGGCTCTTTCCTACGAGCAGTACTTC
many	TRBV21-1	-	TRBJ1-2	13	CASSRGPQGGYTF	TGTGCCAGCAGCCGAGGACCGCAGGGGGGCTACACCTTC
-	TRBV2	TRBD1	TRBJ2-1	18	CALSFPSFGTGIYNEQFF	TGTGCCCTCAGTTTTCCGTCCTTCGGGACAGGGATTTACAATGAGCAGTTCTTC
many	TRBV20-1	-	TRBJ1-6	13	CSASAGRDSPLHF	TGCAGTGCTAGCGCAGGTCGTGATTCACCCCTCCACTTT
many	TRBV7-6	TRBD2	TRBJ2-1	18	CASSWGLAGGPIFNEQFF	TGTGCCAGCAGCTGGGGACTAGCGGGAGGGCCGATTTTCAATGAGCAGTTCTTC
few	TRBV4-1	-	TRBJ2-5	13	CASSRWGQETQYF	TGCGCCAGCAGCCGATGGGGCCAAGAGACCCAGTACTTC
-	TRBV20-1	-	TRBJ2-5	13	CSAQGPSQETQYF	TGCAGTGCTCAAGGGCCTAGCCAAGAGACCCAGTACTTC
few	TRBV10-3	TRBD1	TRBJ1-1	14	CASGQGKRDTEAFF	TGTGCCTCCGGACAGGGGAAAAGGGACACTGAAGCTTTCTTT
many	TRBV6-2/TRBV6-3	TRBD1	TRBJ2-1	13	CASRMTGSDEQFF	TGTGCCAGCAGAATGACAGGGTCGGATGAGCAGTTCTTC
many	TRBV28	TRBD1	TRBJ1-2	15	CASSSQGQGTYGYTF	TGTGCCAGCAGTTCTCAAGGACAGGGGACCTATGGCTACACCTTC
many	TRBV7-6	-	TRBJ2-5	14	CASSLTVRPETQYF	TGTGCCAGCAGCTTAACCGTCCGACCGGAGACCCAGTACTTC
few	TRBV20-1	TRBD2	TRBJ2-1	12	CSLLAGYNEQFF	TGCAGTCTCCTAGCGGGCTACAATGAGCAGTTCTTC
few	TRBV7-8	TRBD1	TRBJ1-3	17	CASSLAWDRGSGNTIYF	TGTGCCAGCAGCTTAGCGTGGGACAGGGGCTCTGGAAACACCATATATTTT
many	TRBV7-9	-	TRBJ2-3	16	CASSPGRQRRTDTQYF	TGTGCCAGCAGCCCGGGACGCCAGAGACGCACAGATACGCAGTATTTT
-	TRBV5-1	-	TRBJ2-7	16	CASSTNPSGVLYEQYF	TGCGCCAGCTCCACTAATCCTTCGGGAGTACTGTACGAGCAGTACTTC
many	TRBV12-3/TRBV12-4	TRBD2	TRBJ2-1	13	CASVLAGGNEQFF	TGTGCCAGTGTACTAGCGGGAGGCAATGAGCAGTTCTTC
few	TRBV7-9	-	TRBJ2-2	14	CAAGTPRGTGELFF	TGTGCCGCGGGGACACCCCGAGGCACCGGGGAGCTGTTTTTT
many	TRBV28	-	TRBJ2-7	15	CASNTWGGAPYEQYF	TGTGCCAGCAATACATGGGGCGGAGCCCCCTACGAGCAGTACTTC
many	TRBV5-1	-	TRBJ2-3	16	CASSLARLGFTDTQYF	TGCGCCAGCAGCTTGGCCCGCCTAGGCTTCACAGATACGCAGTATTTT
medium-sized	TRBV4-1	-	TRBJ1-1	14	CASSLAGSNTEAFF	TGCGCCAGCAGCCTCGCAGGTAGTAACACTGAAGCTTTCTTT
many	TRBV7-7	TRBD1	TRBJ2-5	14	CASSPVTGEETQYF	TGTGCCAGCAGCCCGGTCACAGGGGAAGAGACCCAGTACTTC
many	TRBV28	TRBD2	TRBJ2-3	16	CASSLPGLAEGDTQYF	TGTGCCAGCAGTCTACCAGGACTAGCGGAGGGAGATACGCAGTATTTT
many	TRBV5-5	-	TRBJ1-5	15	CASSESRGRGQPQHF	TGTGCCAGCAGTGAGTCCCGGGGTCGGGGTCAGCCCCAGCATTTT
-	TRBV30	-	TRBJ1-1	13	CAWKQGRVPEAFF	TGTGCCTGGAAGCAGGGGAGGGTGCCTGAAGCTTTCTTT
many	TRBV3-1	TRBD1	TRBJ2-1	12	CASGQGDRTIFF	TGTGCCAGCGGCCAAGGGGACAGGACCATATTCTTC